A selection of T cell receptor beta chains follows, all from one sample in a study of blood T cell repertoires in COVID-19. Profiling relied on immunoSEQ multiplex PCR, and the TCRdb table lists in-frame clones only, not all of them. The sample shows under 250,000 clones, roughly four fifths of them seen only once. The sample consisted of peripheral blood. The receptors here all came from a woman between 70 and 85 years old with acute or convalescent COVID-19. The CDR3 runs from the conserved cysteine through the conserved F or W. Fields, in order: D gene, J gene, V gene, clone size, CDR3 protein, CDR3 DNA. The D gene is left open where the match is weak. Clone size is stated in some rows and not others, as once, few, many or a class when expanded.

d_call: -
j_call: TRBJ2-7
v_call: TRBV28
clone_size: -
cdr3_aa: CASRLGTATYEQYF
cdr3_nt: TGTGCCAGCAGATTGGGGACTGCAACCTACGAGCAGTACTTC

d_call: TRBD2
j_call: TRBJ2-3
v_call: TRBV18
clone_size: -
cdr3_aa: CASSPDSGGTQYF
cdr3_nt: TGTGCCAGCTCACCGGACAGCGGGGGGACGCAGTATTTT

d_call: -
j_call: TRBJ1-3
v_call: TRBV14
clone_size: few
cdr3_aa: CASSPHRSGSGNTIYF
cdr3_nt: TGTGCCAGCAGCCCCCACAGGTCCGGCTCTGGAAACACCATATATTTT

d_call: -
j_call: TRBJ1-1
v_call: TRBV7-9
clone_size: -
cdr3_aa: CASSLMGGLNTEAFF
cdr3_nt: TGTGCCAGCAGCTTAATGGGGGGGCTGAACACTGAAGCTTTCTTT

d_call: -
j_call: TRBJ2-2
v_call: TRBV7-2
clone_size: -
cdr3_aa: CASSSTGLNTGELFF
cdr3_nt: TGTGCCAGCAGCTCGACAGGATTGAACACCGGGGAGCTGTTTTTT

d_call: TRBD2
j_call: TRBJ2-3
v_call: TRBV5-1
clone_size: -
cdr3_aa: CASSPGERGGRSTDTQYF
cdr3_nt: TGCGCCAGCAGCCCGGGCGAGCGGGGGGGCCGAAGCACAGATACGCAGTATTTT

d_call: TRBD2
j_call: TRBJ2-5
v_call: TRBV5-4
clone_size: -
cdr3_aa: CASSQRTSGGAEETQYF
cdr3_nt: TGTGCCAGCAGCCAAAGGACTAGCGGGGGGGCGGAGGAGACCCAGTACTTC

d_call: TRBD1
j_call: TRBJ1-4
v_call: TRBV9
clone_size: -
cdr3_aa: CASSKGQSNEKLFF
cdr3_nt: TGTGCCAGCAGCAAGGGACAGAGCAATGAAAAACTGTTTTTT

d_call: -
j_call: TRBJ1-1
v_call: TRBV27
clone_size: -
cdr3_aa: CASFARGKAFF
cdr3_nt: TGTGCCAGCTTTGCCCGGGGGAAAGCTTTCTTT

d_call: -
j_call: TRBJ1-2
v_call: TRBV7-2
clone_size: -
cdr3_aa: CASSFLTDYGYTF
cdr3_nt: TGTGCCAGCAGCTTTCTGACTGACTATGGCTACACCTTC

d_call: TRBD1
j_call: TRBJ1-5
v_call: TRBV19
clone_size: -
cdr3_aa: CASRDDRGNQPQHF
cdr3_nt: TGTGCCAGTAGAGACGACAGGGGCAATCAGCCCCAGCATTTT

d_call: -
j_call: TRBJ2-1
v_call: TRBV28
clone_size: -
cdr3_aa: CASSLPVPGKWQFF
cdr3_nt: TGTGCCAGCAGTTTGCCCGTCCCAGGGAAGTGGCAGTTCTTC

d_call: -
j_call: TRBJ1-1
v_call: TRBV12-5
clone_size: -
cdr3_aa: CASGSSGNTEAFF
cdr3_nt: TGTGCTAGTGGTTCCTCAGGAAACACTGAAGCTTTCTTT

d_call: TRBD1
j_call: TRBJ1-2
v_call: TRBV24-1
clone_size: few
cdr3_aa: CATSGSNRGALGYTF
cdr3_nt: TGTGCCACCAGTGGTTCCAACAGGGGGGCCCTTGGCTACACCTTC

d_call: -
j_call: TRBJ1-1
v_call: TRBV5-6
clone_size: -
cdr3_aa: CASSPLGREMMNTEAFF
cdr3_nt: TGTGCCAGCAGCCCCTTGGGGAGGGAAATGATGAACACTGAAGCTTTCTTT

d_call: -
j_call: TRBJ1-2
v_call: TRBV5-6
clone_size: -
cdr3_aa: CASSLRQGGYGYTF
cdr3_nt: TGTGCCAGCAGCTTGAGGCAGGGAGGATATGGCTACACCTTC

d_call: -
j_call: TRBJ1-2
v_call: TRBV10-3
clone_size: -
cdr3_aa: CAISESGTSGGDGYTF
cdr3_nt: TGTGCCATCAGTGAGTCGGGGACATCGGGTGGGGATGGCTACACCTTC

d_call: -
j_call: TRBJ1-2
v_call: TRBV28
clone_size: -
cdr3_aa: CASNARGSDSYGYTF
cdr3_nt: TGTGCCAGCAATGCCCGGGGATCCGACTCCTATGGCTACACCTTC

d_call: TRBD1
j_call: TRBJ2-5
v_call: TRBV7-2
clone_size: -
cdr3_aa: CASSLDRGRQETQYF
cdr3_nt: TGTGCCAGCAGCCTGGACAGGGGTAGACAAGAGACCCAGTACTTC

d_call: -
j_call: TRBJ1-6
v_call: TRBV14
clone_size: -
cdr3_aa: CASSLANSPLHF
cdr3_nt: TGTGCCAGCAGCCTTGCGAATTCACCCCTCCACTTT

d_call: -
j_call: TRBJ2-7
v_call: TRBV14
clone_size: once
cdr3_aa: CASSFAHGTAKGSGAEQYF
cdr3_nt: TGTGCCAGCAGCTTCGCCCACGGGACAGCCAAAGGTAGCGGGGCCGAGCAGTACTTC

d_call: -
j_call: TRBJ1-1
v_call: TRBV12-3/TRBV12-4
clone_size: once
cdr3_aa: CASSFLRDTEAFF
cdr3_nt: TGTGCCAGCAGTTTCCTTCGGGACACTGAAGCTTTCTTT

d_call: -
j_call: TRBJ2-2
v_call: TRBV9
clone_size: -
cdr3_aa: CASSVEQGWTGELFF
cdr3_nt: TGTGCCAGCAGCGTAGAACAGGGTTGGACCGGGGAGCTGTTTTTT

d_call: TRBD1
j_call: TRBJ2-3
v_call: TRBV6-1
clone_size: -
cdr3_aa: CASSERTGSDTQYF
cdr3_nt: TGTGCCAGCAGTGAGAGGACAGGGTCAGATACGCAGTATTTT

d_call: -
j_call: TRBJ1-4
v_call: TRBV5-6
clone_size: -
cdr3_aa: CASSLAKQGVSEKLFF
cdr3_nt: TGTGCCAGCAGCTTGGCCAAACAGGGTGTCTCTGAAAAACTGTTTTTT

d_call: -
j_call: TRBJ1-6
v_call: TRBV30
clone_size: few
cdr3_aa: CAWTRQLDSPLHF
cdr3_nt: TGTGCCTGGACGAGACAGTTAGATTCACCCCTCCACTTT

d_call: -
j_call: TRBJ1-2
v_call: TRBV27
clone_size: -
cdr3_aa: CASSYRADWGYTF
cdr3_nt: TGTGCCAGCAGTTATAGAGCGGACTGGGGCTACACCTTC

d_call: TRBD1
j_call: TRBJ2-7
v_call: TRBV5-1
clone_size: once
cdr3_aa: CASSLPRGGAGHEQYF
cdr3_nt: TGCGCCAGCAGCTTGCCCAGAGGGGGCGCGGGCCACGAGCAGTACTTC

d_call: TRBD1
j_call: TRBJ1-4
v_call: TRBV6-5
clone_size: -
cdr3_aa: CASSYGGQINEKLFF
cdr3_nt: TGTGCCAGCAGTTACGGGGGACAGATTAATGAAAAACTGTTTTTT

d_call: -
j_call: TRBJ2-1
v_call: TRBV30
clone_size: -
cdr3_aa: CAWSTGTYNEQFF
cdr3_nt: TGTGCCTGGAGTACAGGGACCTACAATGAGCAGTTCTTC

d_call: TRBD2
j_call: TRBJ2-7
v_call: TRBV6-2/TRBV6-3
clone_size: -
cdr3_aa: CASSFTPGTTAYEQYF
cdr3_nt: TGTGCCAGCAGTTTTACCCCCGGGACTACAGCTTACGAGCAGTACTTC

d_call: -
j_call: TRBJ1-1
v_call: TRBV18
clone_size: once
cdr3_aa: CASSRRLHVGNTEAFF
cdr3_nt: TGTGCCAGCTCTCGCCGACTACATGTGGGGAACACTGAAGCTTTCTTT